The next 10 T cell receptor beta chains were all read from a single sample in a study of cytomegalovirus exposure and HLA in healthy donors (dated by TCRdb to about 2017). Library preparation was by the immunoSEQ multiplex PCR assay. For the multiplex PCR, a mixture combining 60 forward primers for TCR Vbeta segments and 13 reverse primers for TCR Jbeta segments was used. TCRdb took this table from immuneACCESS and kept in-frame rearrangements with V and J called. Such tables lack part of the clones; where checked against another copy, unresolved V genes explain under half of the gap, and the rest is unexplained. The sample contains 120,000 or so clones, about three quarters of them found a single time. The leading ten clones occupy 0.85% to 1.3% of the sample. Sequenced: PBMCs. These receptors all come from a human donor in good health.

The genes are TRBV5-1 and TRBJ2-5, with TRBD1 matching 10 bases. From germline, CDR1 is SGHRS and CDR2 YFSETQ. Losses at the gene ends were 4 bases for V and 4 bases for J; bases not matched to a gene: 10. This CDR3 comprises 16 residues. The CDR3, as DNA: TGCGCCAGCAGCCCTCGACAGGGGGCCCCGGGAGAGACCCAGTACTTC. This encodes CASSPRQGAPGETQYF.

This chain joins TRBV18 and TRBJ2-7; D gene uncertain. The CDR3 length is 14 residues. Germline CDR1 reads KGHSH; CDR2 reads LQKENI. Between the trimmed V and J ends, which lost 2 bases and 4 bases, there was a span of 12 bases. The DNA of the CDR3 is TGTGCCAGCTCACCAAGTCGTGCAGGATACGAGCAGTACTTC. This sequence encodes CASSPSRAGYEQYF. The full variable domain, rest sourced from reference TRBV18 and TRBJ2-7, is NAGVMQNPRHLVRRRGQEARLRCSPMKGHSHVYWYRQLPEEGLKFMVYLQKENIIDESGMPKERFSAEFPKEGPSILRIQQVVRGDSAAYFCASSPSRAGYEQYFGPGTRLTVT.

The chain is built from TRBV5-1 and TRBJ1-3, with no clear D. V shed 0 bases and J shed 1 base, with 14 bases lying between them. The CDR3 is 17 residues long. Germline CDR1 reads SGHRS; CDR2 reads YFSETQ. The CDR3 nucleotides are TGCGCCAGCAGCTTGGGCGACGGGATCAAATCTGGAAACACCATATATTTT. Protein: CASSLGDGIKSGNTIYF.

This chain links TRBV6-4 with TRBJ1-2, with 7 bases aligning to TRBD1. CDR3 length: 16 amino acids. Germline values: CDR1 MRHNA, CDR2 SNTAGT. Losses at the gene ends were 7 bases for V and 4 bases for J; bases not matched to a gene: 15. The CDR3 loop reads CASIPLRQGLIYGYTF. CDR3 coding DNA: TGTGCCAGCATTCCCTTAAGACAGGGCCTCATCTATGGCTACACCTTC.

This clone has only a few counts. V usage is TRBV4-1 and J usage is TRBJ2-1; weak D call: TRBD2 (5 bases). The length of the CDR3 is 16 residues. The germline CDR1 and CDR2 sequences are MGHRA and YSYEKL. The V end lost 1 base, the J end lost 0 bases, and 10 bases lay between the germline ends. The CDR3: CASSQVSGSSYNEQFF. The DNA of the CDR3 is TGCGCCAGCAGCCAAGTTTCGGGGAGCTCCTACAATGAGCAGTTCTTC.

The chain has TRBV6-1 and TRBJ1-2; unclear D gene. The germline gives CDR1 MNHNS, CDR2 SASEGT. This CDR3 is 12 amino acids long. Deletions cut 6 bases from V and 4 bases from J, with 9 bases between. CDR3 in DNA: TGTGCCAGCAGGCCCAGGTCCTATGGCTACACCTTC. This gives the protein CASRPRSYGYTF.

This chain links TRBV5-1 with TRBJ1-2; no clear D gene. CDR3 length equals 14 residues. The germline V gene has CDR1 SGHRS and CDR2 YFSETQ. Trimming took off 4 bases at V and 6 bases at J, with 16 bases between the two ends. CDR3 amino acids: CASSLTGSNDGYTF. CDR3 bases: TGCGCCAGCAGCCTTACCGGGAGCAATGATGGCTACACCTTC.

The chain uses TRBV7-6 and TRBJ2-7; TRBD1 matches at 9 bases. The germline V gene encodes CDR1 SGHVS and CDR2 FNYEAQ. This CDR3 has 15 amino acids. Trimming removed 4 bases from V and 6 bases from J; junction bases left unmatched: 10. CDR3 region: CASSSGGTGRFEQYF. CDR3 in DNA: TGTGCCAGCAGCTCCGGGGGGACAGGGAGGTTCGAGCAGTACTTC.

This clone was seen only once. The CDR3 protein is CASTLTGDGTEAFF. In DNA form, the CDR3 reads TGTGCCAGCACCTTGACAGGGGATGGCACTGAAGCTTTCTTT. This chain connects TRBV9 to TRBJ1-1; 8 bases are shared with TRBD1. V dropped 6 bases and J dropped 4; count of bases not matched to a gene: 8. The CDR3 runs 14 residues. Germline values: CDR1 SGDLS, CDR2 YYNGEE.

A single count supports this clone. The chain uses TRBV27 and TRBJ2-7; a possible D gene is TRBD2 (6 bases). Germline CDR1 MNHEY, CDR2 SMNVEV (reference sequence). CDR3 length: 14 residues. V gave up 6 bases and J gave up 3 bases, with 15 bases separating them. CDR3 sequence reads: CASRAGSSFYEQYF. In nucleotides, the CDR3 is TGTGCCAGCAGGGCGGGAAGCTCTTTCTACGAGCAGTACTTC.